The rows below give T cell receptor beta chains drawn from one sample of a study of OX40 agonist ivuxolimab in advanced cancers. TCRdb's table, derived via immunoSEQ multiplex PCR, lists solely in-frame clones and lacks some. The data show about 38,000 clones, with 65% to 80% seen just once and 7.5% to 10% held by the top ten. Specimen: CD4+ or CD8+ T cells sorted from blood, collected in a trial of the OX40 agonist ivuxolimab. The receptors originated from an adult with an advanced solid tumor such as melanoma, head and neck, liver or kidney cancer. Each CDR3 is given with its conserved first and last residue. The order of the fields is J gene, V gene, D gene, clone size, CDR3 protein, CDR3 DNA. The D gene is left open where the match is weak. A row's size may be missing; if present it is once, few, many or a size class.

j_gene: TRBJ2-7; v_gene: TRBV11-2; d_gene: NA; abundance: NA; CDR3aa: CASSLWQLTYEQYF; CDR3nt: TGTGCCAGCAGCTTGTGGCAGCTTACCTACGAGCAGTACTTC
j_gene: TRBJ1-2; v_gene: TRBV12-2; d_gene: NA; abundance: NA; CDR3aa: CASRPGRASYGYTF; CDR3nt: TGTGCAAGTCGTCCGGGCAGGGCATCCTATGGCTACACCTTC
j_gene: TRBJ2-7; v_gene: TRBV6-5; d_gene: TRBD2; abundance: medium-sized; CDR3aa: CASRRGLAGVREQYF; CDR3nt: TGTGCCAGCAGGCGGGGACTAGCAGGGGTCCGCGAGCAGTACTTC
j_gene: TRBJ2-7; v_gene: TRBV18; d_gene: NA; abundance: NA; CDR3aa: CASSPPIGGYEQYF; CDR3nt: TGTGCCAGCTCACCTCCCATAGGGGGCTACGAGCAGTACTTC
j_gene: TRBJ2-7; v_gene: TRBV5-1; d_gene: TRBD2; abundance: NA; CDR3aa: CASSVGTSGYEQYF; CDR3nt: TGCGCCAGCAGCGTGGGGACTAGCGGATACGAGCAGTACTTC
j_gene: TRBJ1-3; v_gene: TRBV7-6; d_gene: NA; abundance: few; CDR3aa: CASSLESGVPTGNTIYF; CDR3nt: TGTGCCAGCAGCTTAGAAAGCGGGGTTCCGACTGGAAACACCATATATTTT
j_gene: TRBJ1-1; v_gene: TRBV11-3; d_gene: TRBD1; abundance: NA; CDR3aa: CASSQGGPAFF; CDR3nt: TGTGCCAGCAGCCAGGGGGGGCCAGCTTTCTTT
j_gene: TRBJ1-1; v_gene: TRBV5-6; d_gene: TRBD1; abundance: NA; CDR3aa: CASSFQGQGAFF; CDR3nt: TGTGCCAGCAGCTTCCAAGGACAGGGAGCTTTCTTT
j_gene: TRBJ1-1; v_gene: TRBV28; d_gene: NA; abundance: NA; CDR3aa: CASSPTRGTEAFF; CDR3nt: TGTGCCAGCAGTCCCACGAGGGGCACTGAAGCTTTCTTT
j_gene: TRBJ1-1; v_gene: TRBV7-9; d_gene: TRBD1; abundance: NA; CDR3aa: CASSFRRDRGTEAFF; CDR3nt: TGTGCCAGCAGCTTTAGGCGGGACAGGGGAACTGAAGCTTTCTTT
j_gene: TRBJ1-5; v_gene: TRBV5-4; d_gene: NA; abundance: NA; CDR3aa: CASSFGGQPQHF; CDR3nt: TGTGCCAGCAGCTTTGGGGGTCAGCCCCAGCATTTT
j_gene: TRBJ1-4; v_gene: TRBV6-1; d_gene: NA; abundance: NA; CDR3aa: CASTRQKNEKLFF; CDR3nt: TGTGCCAGCACGAGACAGAAAAATGAAAAACTGTTTTTT
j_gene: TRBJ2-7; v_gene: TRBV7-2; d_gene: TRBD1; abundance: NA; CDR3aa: CASRPGTGPYEQYF; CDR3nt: TGTGCCAGCAGGCCCGGGACAGGACCCTACGAGCAGTACTTC
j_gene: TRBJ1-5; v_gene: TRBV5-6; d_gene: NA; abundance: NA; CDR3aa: CASSLFGSNQPQHF; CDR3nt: TGTGCCAGCAGCTTGTTCGGTAGCAATCAGCCCCAGCATTTT
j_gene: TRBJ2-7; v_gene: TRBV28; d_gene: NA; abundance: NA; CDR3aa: CASRVGGTYEQYF; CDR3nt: TGTGCCAGCAGGGTGGGGGGAACCTACGAGCAGTACTTC
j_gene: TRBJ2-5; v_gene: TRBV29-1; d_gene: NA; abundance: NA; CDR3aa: CSVDNGGETQYF; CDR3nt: TGCAGCGTTGATAACGGCGGAGAGACCCAGTACTTC
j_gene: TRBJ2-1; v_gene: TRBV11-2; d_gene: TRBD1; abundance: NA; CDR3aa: CASSFGTGVAEQFF; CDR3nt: TGTGCCAGCAGCTTTGGGACAGGGGTGGCTGAGCAGTTCTTC
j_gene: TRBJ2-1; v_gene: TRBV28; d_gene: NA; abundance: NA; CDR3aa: CASSFQSGEQFF; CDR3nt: TGTGCCAGCAGTTTCCAGTCTGGTGAGCAGTTCTTC
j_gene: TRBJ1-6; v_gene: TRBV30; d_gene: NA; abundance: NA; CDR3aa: CAWAFGPPLHF; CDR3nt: TGTGCCTGGGCCTTTGGACCACCCCTCCACTTT
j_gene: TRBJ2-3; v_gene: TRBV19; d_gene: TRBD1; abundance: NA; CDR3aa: CASSRQGGTDTQYF; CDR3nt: TGTGCCAGTAGCCGACAGGGGGGCACAGATACGCAGTATTTT
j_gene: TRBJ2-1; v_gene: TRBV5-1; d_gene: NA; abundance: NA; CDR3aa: CASSLGPNNEQFF; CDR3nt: TGCGCCAGCAGCTTGGGACCTAACAATGAGCAGTTCTTC
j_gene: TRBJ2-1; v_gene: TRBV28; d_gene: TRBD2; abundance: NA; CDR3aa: CASSPRAGGTYNEQFF; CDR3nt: TGTGCCAGCAGCCCGAGGGCGGGGGGGACCTACAATGAGCAGTTCTTC
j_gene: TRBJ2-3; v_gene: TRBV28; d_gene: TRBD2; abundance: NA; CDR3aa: CASSLSGRGGRDTQYF; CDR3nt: TGTGCCAGCAGTTTATCTGGGCGGGGGGGCCGAGATACGCAGTATTTT
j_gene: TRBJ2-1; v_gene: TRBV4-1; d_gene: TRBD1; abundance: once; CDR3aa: CASSPPDRVYEQFF; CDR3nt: TGCGCCAGCAGCCCTCCTGACAGGGTGTATGAGCAGTTCTTC
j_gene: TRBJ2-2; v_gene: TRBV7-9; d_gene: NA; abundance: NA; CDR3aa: CASSLQGTLNTGELFF; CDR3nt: TGTGCCAGCAGCTTACAAGGGACATTAAACACCGGGGAGCTGTTTTTT
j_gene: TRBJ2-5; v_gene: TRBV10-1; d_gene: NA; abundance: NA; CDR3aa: CASSVSRLETQYF; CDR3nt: TGCGCCAGCAGTGTTTCTAGGCTGGAGACCCAGTACTTC
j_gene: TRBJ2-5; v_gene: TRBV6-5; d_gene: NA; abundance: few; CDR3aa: CASSYKGRRVQETQYF; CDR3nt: TGTGCCAGCAGTTACAAGGGGCGGAGGGTCCAAGAGACCCAGTACTTC
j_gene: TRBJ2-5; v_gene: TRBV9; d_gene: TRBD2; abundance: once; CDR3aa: CASSPRSGDQQQETQYF; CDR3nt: TGTGCCAGCAGCCCGAGAAGCGGGGACCAGCAACAAGAGACCCAGTACTTC
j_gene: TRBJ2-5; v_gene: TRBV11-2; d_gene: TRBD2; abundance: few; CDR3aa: CASSFSLAGGGETQYF; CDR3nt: TGTGCCAGCAGCTTCTCACTAGCGGGGGGGGGAGAGACCCAGTACTTC
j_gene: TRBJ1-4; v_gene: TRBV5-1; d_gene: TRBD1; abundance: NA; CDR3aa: CASSLGTGGLEKLFF; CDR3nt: TGCGCCAGCAGCTTGGGGACAGGGGGTCTAGAAAAACTGTTTTTT
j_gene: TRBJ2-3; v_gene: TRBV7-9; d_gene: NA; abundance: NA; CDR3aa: CAINLRGAGTQYF; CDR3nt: TGTGCCATCAACCTGAGGGGAGCAGGTACGCAGTATTTT
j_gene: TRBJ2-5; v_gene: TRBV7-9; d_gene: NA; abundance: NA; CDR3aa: CASTAEETQYF; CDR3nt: TGTGCCAGCACCGCGGAGGAGACCCAGTACTTC
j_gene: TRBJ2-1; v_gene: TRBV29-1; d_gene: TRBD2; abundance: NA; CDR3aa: CSDIAGGGNEQFF; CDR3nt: TGCAGCGATATAGCGGGGGGAGGAAATGAGCAGTTCTTC
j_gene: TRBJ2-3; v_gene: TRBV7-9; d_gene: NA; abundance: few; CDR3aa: CASSPTSDTQYF; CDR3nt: TGTGCCAGCAGCCCTACTTCAGATACGCAGTATTTT
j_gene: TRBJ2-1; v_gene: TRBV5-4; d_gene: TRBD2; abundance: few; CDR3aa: CASSLRLAGGAYEQFF; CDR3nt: TGTGCCAGCAGCCTCCGACTAGCGGGAGGGGCCTATGAGCAGTTCTTC
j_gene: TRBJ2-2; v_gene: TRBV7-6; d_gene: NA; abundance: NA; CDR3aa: CASNEGQNTGELFF; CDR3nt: TGTGCCAGCAACGAGGGGCAGAACACCGGGGAGCTGTTTTTT
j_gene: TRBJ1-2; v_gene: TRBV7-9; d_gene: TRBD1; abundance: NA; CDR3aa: CASLGDSPSYGYTF; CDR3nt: TGTGCCAGCCTGGGGGACAGCCCATCCTATGGCTACACCTTC
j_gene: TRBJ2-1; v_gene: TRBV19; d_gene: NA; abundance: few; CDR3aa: CASSTAGDSYNEQFF; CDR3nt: TGTGCCAGCTCGACTGCCGGGGATTCCTACAATGAGCAGTTCTTC
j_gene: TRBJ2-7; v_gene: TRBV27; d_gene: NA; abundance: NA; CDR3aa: CASSLGQGNNEQYF; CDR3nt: TGTGCCAGCAGTTTGGGGCAGGGTAATAACGAGCAGTACTTC
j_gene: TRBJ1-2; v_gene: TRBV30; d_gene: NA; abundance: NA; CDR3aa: CAWSRTVLTF; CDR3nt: TGTGCCTGGAGCCGGACGGTGCTCACCTTC
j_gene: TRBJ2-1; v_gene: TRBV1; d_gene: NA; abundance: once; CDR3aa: CTSLGGLFYNEQFF; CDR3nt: TGCACCAGCTTGGGGGGCCTTTTCTACAATGAGCAGTTCTTC
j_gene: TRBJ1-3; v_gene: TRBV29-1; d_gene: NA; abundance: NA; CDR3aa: CSDPLQGPGNTIYF; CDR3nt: TGCAGCGATCCTCTTCAGGGGCCTGGAAACACCATATATTTT
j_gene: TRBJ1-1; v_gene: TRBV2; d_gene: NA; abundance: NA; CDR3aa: CASMLYTEAFF; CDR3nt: TGTGCCAGCATGCTGTACACTGAAGCTTTCTTT
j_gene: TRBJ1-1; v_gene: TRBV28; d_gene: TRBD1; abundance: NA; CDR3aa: CASSIGQGGTEAFF; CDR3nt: TGTGCCAGCAGCATTGGACAGGGGGGCACTGAAGCTTTCTTT
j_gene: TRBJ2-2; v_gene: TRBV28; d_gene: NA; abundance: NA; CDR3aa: CASSWGRRRNTGELFF; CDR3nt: TGTGCCAGCAGTTGGGGCCGCAGGAGAAACACCGGGGAGCTGTTTTTT
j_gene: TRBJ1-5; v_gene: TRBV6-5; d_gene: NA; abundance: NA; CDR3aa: CASSPRQYSNQPQHF; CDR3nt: TGTGCCAGCAGCCCCCGACAGTATAGCAATCAGCCCCAGCATTTT
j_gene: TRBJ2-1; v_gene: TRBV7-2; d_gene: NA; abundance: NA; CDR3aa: CASSQSGTRDNEQFF; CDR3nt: TGTGCCAGCAGCCAAAGTGGGACTCGAGACAATGAGCAGTTCTTC
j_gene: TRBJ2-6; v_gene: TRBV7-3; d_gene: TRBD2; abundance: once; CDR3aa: CASSLKGTSGVQSSGANVLTF; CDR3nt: TGTGCCAGCAGCTTAAAGGGGACTAGCGGGGTCCAGAGCTCTGGGGCCAACGTCCTGACTTTC
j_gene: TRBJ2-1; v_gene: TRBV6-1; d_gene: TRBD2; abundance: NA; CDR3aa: CASRTAGPSYNEQFF; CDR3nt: TGTGCCAGCAGGACAGCGGGACCCTCCTACAATGAGCAGTTCTTC
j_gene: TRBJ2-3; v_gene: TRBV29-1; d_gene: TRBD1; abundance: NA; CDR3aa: CSVEVQGPDTQYF; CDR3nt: TGCAGCGTTGAAGTACAGGGGCCAGATACGCAGTATTTT
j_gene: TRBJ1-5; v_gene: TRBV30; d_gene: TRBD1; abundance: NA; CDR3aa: CALRTGRGNQPQHF; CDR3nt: TGTGCCCTCCGGACAGGGCGAGGCAATCAGCCCCAGCATTTT
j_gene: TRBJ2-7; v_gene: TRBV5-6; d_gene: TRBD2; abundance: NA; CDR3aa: CASSLAGGLYEQYF; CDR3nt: TGTGCCAGCAGCTTAGCGGGGGGCCTGTACGAGCAGTACTTC
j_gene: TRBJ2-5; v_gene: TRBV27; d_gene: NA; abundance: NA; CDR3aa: CASSPGPPARTQYF; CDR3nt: TGTGCCAGCAGTCCTGGACCCCCCGCCCGTACCCAGTACTTC
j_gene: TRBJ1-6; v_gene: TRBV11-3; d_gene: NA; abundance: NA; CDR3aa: CASSSMGNSPLHF; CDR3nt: TGTGCCAGCAGCTCGATGGGCAATTCACCCCTCCACTTT
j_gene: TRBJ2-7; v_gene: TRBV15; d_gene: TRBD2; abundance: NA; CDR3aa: CATSSQLAGGAYEQYF; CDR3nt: TGTGCCACCAGCAGCCAACTAGCGGGAGGTGCCTACGAGCAGTACTTC
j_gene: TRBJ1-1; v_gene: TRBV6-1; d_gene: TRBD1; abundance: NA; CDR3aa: CASRGQGSAWTEAFF; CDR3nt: TGTGCCAGCCGTGGACAGGGGAGTGCATGGACTGAAGCTTTCTTT
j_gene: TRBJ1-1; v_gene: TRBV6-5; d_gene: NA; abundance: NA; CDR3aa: CASSYSGGNTEAFF; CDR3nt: TGTGCCAGCAGTTACTCTGGGGGGAACACTGAAGCTTTCTTT
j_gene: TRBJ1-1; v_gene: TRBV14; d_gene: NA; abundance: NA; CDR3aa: CASSQGHLGAEAFF; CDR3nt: TGTGCCAGCAGCCAGGGGCACCTAGGCGCTGAAGCTTTCTTT
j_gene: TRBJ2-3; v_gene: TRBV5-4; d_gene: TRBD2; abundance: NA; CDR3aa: CASSSGGGTRTDTQYF; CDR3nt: TGTGCCAGCAGTTCCGGGGGGGGGACCCGCACAGATACGCAGTATTTT
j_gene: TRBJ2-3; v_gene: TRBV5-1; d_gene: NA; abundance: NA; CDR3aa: CATAARSFTGDTQYF; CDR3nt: TGCGCCACCGCCGCCAGAAGCTTTACGGGGGATACGCAGTATTTT